This T cell receptor (beta chain) is drawn from a study of OX40 agonist ivuxolimab in advanced cancers. Context from the whole study: Ivuxolimab was an agonistic, fully human IgG2 monoclonal antibody directed against OX40 (CD134), a costimulatory receptor. The dose-escalation cohort was roughly 83% male with a mean age of approximately 60 years, ranging from roughly 23 to 90. Intravenous ivuxolimab was administered to patients every 2 weeks at six dose levels: 0.01, 0.1, 0.3, 1.5, 3 and 10 mg/kg. Prior anti-PD-1, anti-PD-L1 or anti-CTLA-4 therapy was permitted, and roughly two fifths of dose-escalation patients had received checkpoint inhibitors. The paper describes the monotherapy dose-escalation part (N of about 47 patients) of the phase I trial of ivuxolimab. Of the approximately 50 dose-escalation patients, hepatocellular carcinoma was present in 19, melanoma in roughly 15, renal cell carcinoma in 9 and head and neck cancer in 9. Peripheral TCRbeta sequencing was intended to test whether TCR sequence diversity was altered and clonal T-cell expansion was caused by ivuxolimab. Partial responses were achieved by three dose-escalation patients, of whom one had hepatocellular carcinoma and two had cutaneous melanoma.

Patients with autoimmune disease history or receiving systemic immunosuppression were excluded from the trial. In every dose cohort, peripheral blood was drawn for TCR sequencing at baseline, cycle 4 day 1, and cycle 7 day 1. Samples came from an open-label, multicenter, first-in-human phase I dose-escalation trial of ivuxolimab. Adults with locally advanced or metastatic melanoma, renal cell, hepatocellular, or head and neck squamous cell carcinoma were enrolled in the trial. Before TCR sequencing, CD4+ and CD8+ T cells were separately sorted from peripheral blood. What the authors observed across the whole study: On average, CD8+ T cells showed more expanded clones than CD4+ T cells after ivuxolimab. Low levels of normalized T-cell clonal expansion were also shown by some nonresponding patients. The antigen specificity of the clonally expanded peripheral T cells was not determined. At doses from 0.1 to 3.0 mg/kg, clonal expansion was seen in both CD4+ and CD8+ blood T cells between baseline and week 6. Partial responders in the 0.1-3.0 mg/kg groups had among the lowest normalized peripheral clonal expansion, especially among CD8+ T cells.

Its CDR3 holds 15 amino acids, cysteine through phenylalanine. Solely the CDR3 DNA is kept, with 45 bases framed from the first base. The germline V gene (reference sequence) provides CDR1 MNHEY and CDR2 SMNVEV. Unmatched junction bases come to 8, with V trimmed by 6 bases and J by 6 bases. A remark on this clone: The clone's antigen remains unknown. Base qualities are not provided; no much larger clone lies one nucleotide away.

For sequencing of the TCRbeta CDR3 region, genomic DNA was extracted from the sorted cells. TCRbeta CDR3 regions were sequenced using the immunoSEQ Assay. TCRdb carries this immuneACCESS record with in-frame sequences only. Its versions omit some clonotypes, under half of them owing to an unresolved V gene in the studies checked, with the rest unexplained. The sample includes tens of thousands of clones, with around 87% observed a single time. Of the sample, over 0.75% is held by the ten largest clones. Material: CD4+ or CD8+ T cells sorted from blood, obtained in a trial of the OX40 agonist ivuxolimab. The clonotype was recovered from an adult with an advanced solid tumor such as melanoma, head and neck, liver or kidney cancer. The chain was built from TRBV27 and TRBJ2-7; the central 13 bases match TRBD2. The CDR3 amino acid sequence is: CASRTTSGRLGEQYF. The DNA sequence follows: TGTGCCAGCAGGACGACTAGCGGGAGGTTGGGCGAGCAGTACTTC.